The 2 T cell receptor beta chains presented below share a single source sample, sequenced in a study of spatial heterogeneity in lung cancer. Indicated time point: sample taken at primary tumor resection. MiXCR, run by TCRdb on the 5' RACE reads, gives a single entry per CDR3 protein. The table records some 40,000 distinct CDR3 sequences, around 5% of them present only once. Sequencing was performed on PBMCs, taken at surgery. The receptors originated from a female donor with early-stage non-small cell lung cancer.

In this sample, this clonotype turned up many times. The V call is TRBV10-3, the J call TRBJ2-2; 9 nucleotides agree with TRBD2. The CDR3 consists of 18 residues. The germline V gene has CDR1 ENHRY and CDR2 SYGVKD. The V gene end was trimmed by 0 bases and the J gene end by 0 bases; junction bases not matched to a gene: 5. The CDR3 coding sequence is TGTGCCATCAGTGAGTCTCTAGCGGGGCCACCGAACACCGGGGAGCTGTTTTTT. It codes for CAISESLAGPPNTGELFF.

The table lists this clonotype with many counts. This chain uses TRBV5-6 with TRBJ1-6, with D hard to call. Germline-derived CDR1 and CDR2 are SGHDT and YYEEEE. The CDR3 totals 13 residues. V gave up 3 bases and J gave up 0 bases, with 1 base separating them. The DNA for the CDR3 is TGTGCCAGCAGCTACTCCTATAATTCACCCCTCCACTTT. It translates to CASSYSYNSPLHF. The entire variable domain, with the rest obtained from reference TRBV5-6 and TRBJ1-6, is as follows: DAGVTQSPTHLIKTRGQQVTLRCSPKSGHDTVSWYQQALGQGPQFIFQYYEEEERQRGNFPDRFSGHQFPNYSSELNVNALLLGDSALYLCASSYSYNSPLHFGNGTRLTVT.